This paragraph covers one T cell receptor (beta chain) sequence. It lacks a known antigen. The record has no base qualities; no much larger clone is one base away. The sample comes from a study of T cells in narcolepsy (dated by TCRdb to 2016 to 2019). In the study overall: Healthy control donors were enrolled in the study alongside patients who had narcolepsy type 1 or type 2 (NT1, NT2). To look for autoreactive T cells in narcolepsy patients that target self-antigens of hypocretin neurons (hypocretin, TRIB2), the study used TCR Vbeta sequencing to follow clonotypes in blood and CSF. The research as a whole found: Plots that compared CSF and blood CD4+ T cell clonotypes from the same patient highlighted HCRT-specific and TRIB2-specific autoreactive clonotypes. Certain blood memory CD4+ repertoires from patients and controls had no sequences that matched autoreactive T cell clones. According to the report, autoreactive clonotypes were detected serially in the blood of the same patients and of different patients, but not in healthy controls. Patients and controls had comparable numbers of sequenced blood memory CD4+ clonotypes, averaging about 39,000 and 35,000, respectively.

Receptors were amplified or captured by the immunoSEQ multiplex PCR assay. TCRdb's version of the immuneACCESS table is confined to in-frame rearrangements and falls short of the full clone set. An unresolved V gene accounts for under half of the shortfall where checked; the remainder is of unknown origin. The sample yields fewer than 35,000 clones; approximately 80% were counted once. The ten top clones hold approximately 0.91% of the sample. For TCR Vbeta sequencing, memory CD4+ T cells were sorted ex vivo from the peripheral blood of narcolepsy patients and healthy controls. The germline V gene yields SGHRS for CDR1 and YFSETQ for CDR2. The CDR3 goes from the cysteine to the phenylalanine over 14 residues. Left in the record is the CDR3 DNA by itself, 42 bases read in frame from the first base. V is cut back by 0 bases and J by 5 bases, with 5 bases in the junction unmatched.

The sequenced sample was CD45RA- memory CD4+ T cells from PBMCs. The cell subset or site label here, explained by the study, means: memory T cells sorted ex vivo from peripheral blood. The sequence is built from TRBV5-1 and TRBJ2-7; TRBD2 fits 7 bases in the junction. The origin of this receptor is a human donor with narcolepsy. The bases read TGCGCCAGCAGCTTGGCCGAGCGGGGACACGAGCAGTACTTC. This translates into CASSLAERGHEQYF. The CDR3 plus the reference TRBV5-1 and TRBJ2-7 genes for the other parts give the full variable domain: KAGVTQTPRYLIKTRGQQVTLSCSPISGHRSVSWYQQTPGQGLQFLFEYFSETQRNKGNFPGRFSGRQFSNSRSEMNVSTLELGDSALYLCASSLAERGHEQYFGPGTRLTVT.